A single sample is the source of the 5 T cell receptor beta chains below, sequenced in a study of blood T cell repertoires in COVID-19 (dated by TCRdb to 2020 to 2022). Receptor amplification or capture employed the immunoSEQ multiplex PCR assay. The table comes from immuneACCESS by way of TCRdb, which keeps in-frame sequences with V and J called. Part of the clones is missing from these tables; in studies checked, under half for an unresolved V gene and the rest for unknown reasons. Counted in this sample were approximately 130,000 clones; just over 75% of them appeared once. The top ten clonotypes cover 11% of the sample. The specimen sequenced was peripheral blood. Source of these receptors: a human donor in a cohort sampled during active COVID-19.

The chain is built from TRBV6-6 and TRBJ1-1; 12 bases match TRBD1. J was trimmed by 5 bases and V by 5 bases; bases with no gene match: 12. Germline CDR1 reads MNHNY; CDR2 reads SVGAGI (reference sequence). The CDR3 loop spans 17 amino acids. CDR3 sequence reads: CASSRPGQGARWTEAFF. CDR3 sequence (DNA): TGTGCCAGCAGTCGACCGGGACAGGGGGCGCGATGGACTGAAGCTTTCTTT.

This chain links TRBV6-5 with TRBJ1-2; 8 nucleotides match TRBD1. There are 12 residues in the CDR3. Germline CDR1 MNHEY, CDR2 SVGAGI. V shed 6 bases and J 6 bases; nucleotides not matched to a gene: 3. CDR3 amino acids: CASRAGGDGYTF. The DNA of the CDR3 is TGTGCCAGCAGGGCAGGGGGCGATGGCTACACCTTC.

This chain joins TRBV4-2 and TRBJ2-3; TRBD2 aligns across 9 bases. This CDR3 contains 16 residues. V dropped 2 bases and J dropped 4; count of bases not matched to a gene: 7. CDR1 and CDR2 (germline): LGHNA, YNFKEQ. The CDR3 DNA follows: TGTGCCAGCAGCCAACGTTTAGCGGGGGAAGCAGATACGCAGTATTTT. Its protein product is CASSQRLAGEADTQYF.

A few counts support this clone. The CDR3 coding sequence is TGTGCCAGCAGTTTGCAGACATTTAATGGCTACACCTTC. Translation gives CASSLQTFNGYTF. The chain combines TRBV28 with TRBJ1-2; no definite D call. In germline, CDR1 is MDHEN, CDR2 SYDVKM. V lost 3 bases and J lost 6, with 11 bases in between. This CDR3 contains 13 residues.

This clone was seen a single time. This sequence joins TRBV6-1 and TRBJ1-6, with 12 bases identical to TRBD1. This CDR3 spans 19 amino acids. J was trimmed by 8 bases and V by 3 bases; bases with no gene match: 14. Germline CDR1 reads MNHNS; CDR2 reads SASEGT. CDR3 sequence (DNA): TGTGCCAGCAGTGAGGCCCCCGGGACAGGGGGCTGGGTAGATTCACCCCTCCACTTT. This sequence encodes CASSEAPGTGGWVDSPLHF.